The subject of this entry is one T cell receptor beta chain. The CDR3 is 17 residues long. This sample stems from a study of OX40 agonist ivuxolimab in advanced cancers. Only in-frame clones appear in the TCRdb table, and some are missing; sequencing was by immunoSEQ multiplex PCR. Of about 110,000 clones in the sample, 90% were seen once. The sample in question was CD4+ or CD8+ T cells sorted from blood, obtained in a trial of the OX40 agonist ivuxolimab. The source of this sequence is an adult with an advanced solid tumor such as melanoma, head and neck, liver or kidney cancer. V and J are TRBV21-1 and TRBJ2-3; no DNA check was done on the table's D call, TRBD2. TRBV21-1 corresponds to a pseudogene. DNA for the CDR3: TGTGCCAGCAGCATCTCGGGGGGGACCCGCCTCACAGATACGCAGTATTTT. This codes for CASSISGGTRLTDTQYF.